This T cell receptor (beta chain) originates from a study of regulatory dendritic cells for organ transplantation. Findings and caveats of the study: Of resting T cell subsets, memory CD8+ had the most alloreactive clonotypes.

A remark on this clone: The antigen is undetermined.

CD4+ or CD8+ T cells were sorted as naive CD45RA+ or memory CD45RO+. The data were produced by immunoSEQ multiplex PCR, yet TCRdb's version contains in-frame clones alone and is incomplete. Found here are about 30,000 clones, less than 90% of them singletons; the top ten hold under 0.065%. The CDR3 is 16 residues long. CDR1 is ENHRY, CDR2 SYGVKD, per germline. V was cut by 6 bases and J by 8 bases, with 25 bases left in between. The TCR sequence derives from a human donor in good health. Sequences were obtained from naive CD4+ T cells from blood. Subset reported: CD45RA+ naive T cells. The chain has TRBV10-3 and TRBJ1-2; TRBD1 might be the D (5 bases). CDR3 bases: TGTGCCATCAGCCCATCTGCTGGGAGGGCAGGGATGGGCTACACCTTC. Its protein product is CAISPSAGRAGMGYTF.